This record looks at one TCR beta chain sequence and its context. This sample was included in a study of beta chain features in type 1 diabetes. Isolated RNA was reverse transcribed in full, so expressed TCRB transcripts were sequenced. Some clones are missing from TCRdb's copy, which holds only in-frame ones; the method was immunoSEQ multiplex PCR. The table has under 450,000 clones, approximately 15% seen once; the top ten hold 0.035% to 0.045%. Germline lookup yields CDR1 SGHTA and CDR2 FQGNSA. The V and J ends lost 4 bases and 6 bases respectively, with 10 bases between them. The CDR3 sequence is 12 residues long.

The gene calls are TRBV7-2 and TRBJ2-7, with D maybe TRBD1 (5 bases). The specimen was naive CD4+ T cells from blood. The sequence came from a man in his thirties or forties in good health. CDR3 sequence reads: CASSSRVVEQYF. The DNA of the CDR3 is TGTGCCAGCAGCTCCAGGGTAGTCGAGCAGTACTTC.